What follows are 28 T cell receptor beta chains derived from one specimen sequenced in a study of CD8 T cells in ankylosing spondylitis. MiXCR, run by TCRdb on the 5' RACE reads, gives a single entry per CDR3 protein. The sample contains about 24,000 distinct CDR3 sequences, about 15% of which appear only once. The sequencing sample was made of blood. These receptors were taken from a male donor with ankylosing spondylitis or in good health (not recorded which).

This clonotype was seen ten or more times. The chain recombines TRBV7-9 with TRBJ1-1; perhaps TRBD1 as D (5 bases). With 0 bases removed from V and 0 bases from J, the gap between germline ends came to 11 bases. CDR3 length: 16 amino acids. Looked up from germline, CDR1 is SEHNR and CDR2 is FQNEAQ (reference sequence). CDR3 sequence: CASSLARGEMNTEAFF. In nucleotides, the CDR3 is TGTGCCAGCAGCTTAGCGCGAGGGGAGATGAACACTGAAGCTTTCTTT.

This clonotype was observed a handful of times. V is TRBV20-1 and J is TRBJ2-1; 7 positions match TRBD2. The CDR3 is made up of 15 amino acids. Trimming cost V 6 bases and J 7 bases; bases outside gene matches: 15. Germline V lookup: CDR1 DFQATT, CDR2 SNEGSKA (reference sequence). This CDR3 reads CSARDPREMGNEQFF. The CDR3 coding sequence is TGCAGTGCCAGGGATCCGCGGGAGATGGGGAATGAGCAGTTCTTC.

The chain links TRBV20-1 to TRBJ2-5; D unclear. Trimming pared 3 bases from V and 5 bases from J, leaving 19 bases between. This CDR3 is 15 amino acids long. Germline CDR1 reads DFQATT; CDR2 reads SNEGSKA (reference sequence). CDR3 in amino acids: CSASAPIGLGETQYF. The CDR3, as DNA: TGCAGTGCTAGTGCCCCTATTGGCTTGGGGGAGACCCAGTACTTC.

This clonotype was observed a few times. The chain uses TRBV12-3 or TRBV12-4 and TRBJ2-5; D may be TRBD2 (5 bases). Between the trimmed V and J ends, which lost 6 bases and 2 bases, there was a span of 16 bases. The CDR3 runs 15 residues. This CDR3 is CASSSSAGLQETQYF. CDR3 nucleotide sequence: TGTGCCAGCAGCTCCTCCGCGGGTCTACAAGAGACCCAGTACTTC.

This clonotype was seen more than once but under ten times. The chain has TRBV7-2 and TRBJ1-4, with TRBD1 matching over 7 bases. This CDR3 region has 14 residues. The V segment lost 3 bases and the J segment 3 bases; nucleotides outside the gene matches: 1. CDR1 is SGHTA and CDR2 is FQGNSA in the germline V gene. The CDR3 reads CASSFQGANEKLFF. CDR3 bases: TGTGCCAGCAGCTTTCAGGGGGCTAATGAAAAACTGTTTTTT.

The CDR3 sequence: CSAERTAEAFF. DNA of the CDR3: TGCAGTGCTGAAAGGACAGCCGAAGCTTTCTTT. J is TRBJ1-1 and V is TRBV20-1; D might be TRBD1 (6 bases). The germline gives CDR1 DFQATT, CDR2 SNEGSKA (reference sequence). The CDR3 is made up of 11 amino acids. Trimming stripped 5 bases from V and 8 bases from J, with 12 bases between.

This clonotype occurred many times. V is TRBV7-9 and J is TRBJ1-1; D perhaps matches TRBD1 (5 bases). The germline gives CDR1 SEHNR, CDR2 FQNEAQ (reference sequence). This CDR3 spans 16 amino acids. Trimming shortened V by 0 bases and J by 4 bases, and 15 bases separated the two germline ends. CDR3 in amino acids: CASSLAWALGGTEAFF. DNA of the CDR3: TGTGCCAGCAGCTTAGCGTGGGCCTTGGGGGGCACTGAAGCTTTCTTT.

In its sample, this clonotype was seen many times. The gene calls are TRBV27 and TRBJ1-1, with a tentative D call TRBD1 (6 bases). CDR1 and CDR2 from the germline V gene are MNHEY and SMNVEV (reference sequence). The CDR3 loop spans 17 amino acids. Between the trimmed V and J ends, which lost 5 bases and 6 bases, there was a span of 25 bases. This CDR3 is CASSPLPRQVKLPEAFF. DNA for the CDR3: TGTGCCAGCAGTCCGTTACCTCGACAGGTGAAGCTCCCTGAAGCTTTCTTT.

This clonotype was detected only a few times. The genes are TRBV7-9 and TRBJ1-2, with a possible D match to TRBD1 (6 bases). Germline V gene lookup returns CDR1 SEHNR and CDR2 FQNEAQ (reference sequence). V lost 5 bases and J 5 bases, leaving 15 bases between the germline ends. The CDR3 loop spans 14 amino acids. The CDR3 DNA reads as TGTGCCAGCAGCCCCGGGGGCAGGGAATATGGCTACACCTTC. Protein product: CASSPGGREYGYTF.

This clonotype was found a few times. This chain links TRBV9 with TRBJ2-2; D may match TRBD1 or TRBD2 (5 bases each). This CDR3 comprises 14 residues. V was clipped by 4 bases and J by 7 bases, with 14 bases between them. Per the germline V gene, CDR1 is SGDLS and CDR2 is YYNGEE. In nucleotides, the CDR3 is TGTGCCAGCAGCCGGACACCTCGGGACGGGGAGCTGTTTTTT. Translation: CASSRTPRDGELFF. Filled out from reference TRBV9 and TRBJ2-2, the complete variable domain reads DSGVTQTPKHLITATGQRVTLRCSPRSGDLSVYWYQQSLDQGLQFLIQYYNGEERAKGNILERFSAQQFPDLHSELNLSSLELGDSALYFCASSRTPRDGELFFGEGSRLTVL.

The chain joins TRBV7-1 to TRBJ2-5, with 11 bases matching TRBD2. TRBV7-1 is an ORF, and what it does is uncertain. Trimming at V came to 3 bases and at J to 4 bases, leaving 4 bases not matched to a gene. The CDR3 consists of 15 residues. CDR3 in amino acids: CASSSLAGGPETQYF. CDR3 coding DNA: TGTGCCAGCAGCTCCTTAGCGGGGGGGCCAGAGACCCAGTACTTC.

This clonotype has ten or more counts. As DNA, the CDR3 is TGTGCCAGCAGCGTGACTAGCGGGAGTTATACGCAGTATTTT. Protein: CASSVTSGSYTQYF. V and J are TRBV12-3 or TRBV12-4 and TRBJ2-3, with 12 bases matching TRBD2. The CDR3 loop spans 14 amino acids. The junction had 5 bases not matched to a gene; V was cut back by 6 bases and J by 7 bases.

Many counts were recorded for this clonotype. This chain joins TRBV5-1 and TRBJ2-2, with D perhaps assigned TRBD1 or TRBD2 (5 bases each). The germline gives CDR1 SGHRS, CDR2 YFSETQ. The CDR3 extends over 15 amino acids. Trimming pared 2 bases from V and 5 bases from J, leaving 13 bases between. This chain's CDR3 is CASSFPGTSTGELFF. The DNA for the CDR3 is TGCGCCAGCAGCTTCCCCGGGACCTCAACCGGGGAGCTGTTTTTT.

The chain couples TRBV12-3 or TRBV12-4 to TRBJ1-4, with D possibly being TRBD1 (5 bases). CDR3 length: 15 amino acids. Trimming removed 4 bases at V and 3 bases at J, with 12 bases between. The CDR3 here is CASSSTGTPNEKLFF. Here the CDR3 DNA reads TGTGCCAGCAGTTCAACCGGGACGCCTAATGAAAAACTGTTTTTT.

The V gene is TRBV5-5, the J gene TRBJ2-7; 12 nucleotides agree with TRBD2. Germline V gene data show CDR1 as SGHKS and CDR2 as YYEKEE (reference sequence). The CDR3 length is 16 residues. V shed 4 bases and J 6 bases; nucleotides not matched to a gene: 11. The CDR3 loop reads CASSVTRTSGTLEQYF. CDR3 in DNA: TGTGCCAGCAGCGTTACGAGGACTAGCGGGACCCTCGAGCAGTACTTC.

This clonotype was seen a single time. The chain carries TRBV7-9 and TRBJ1-2, with 7 nucleotides matching TRBD1. With V trimmed by 3 bases and J by 4 bases, 5 bases remained unmatched. Germline loops: CDR1 SEHNR, CDR2 FQNEAQ (reference sequence). The CDR3 covers 14 residues. The CDR3 nucleotides are TGTGCCAGCAGCTTGACAGGGACAGCCTATGGCTACACCTTC. This sequence encodes CASSLTGTAYGYTF.

This clonotype was seen a handful of times. The chain links TRBV3-1 to TRBJ2-1; TRBD1 is a possible D gene (6 bases). The V gene's germline CDR1 is LGHDT and CDR2 YNNKEL (reference sequence). The CDR3 is 15 residues long. The V end was cut by 4 bases, the J end by 3 bases, with 13 bases between. CDR3: CASSLLQGGYNEQFF. DNA of the CDR3: TGTGCCAGCAGCCTATTACAAGGGGGCTACAATGAGCAGTTCTTC.

The V gene is TRBV29-1, the J gene TRBJ2-5; D is unclear. Trimming pared 3 bases from V and 3 bases from J, leaving 5 bases between. The germline CDR1 and CDR2 sequences are SQVTM and ANQGSEA. The CDR3 sequence is 11 residues long. The CDR3 protein is CSVEDKETQYF. For the CDR3, the DNA is TGCAGCGTTGAGGATAAAGAGACCCAGTACTTC.

This clonotype occurred many times. The rearrangement links TRBV5-1 to TRBJ2-1, with 16 bases identical to TRBD2. The CDR3 contains 17 residues. Germline V lookup: CDR1 SGHRS, CDR2 YFSETQ. The trim removed 4 bases at V and 6 bases at J, leaving 7 bases unmatched. The chain's CDR3 is CASSPGTSGRGLNEQFF. Written as DNA, the CDR3 is TGCGCCAGCAGCCCCGGGACTAGCGGGAGGGGGCTCAATGAGCAGTTCTTC.

The chain carries TRBV7-2 and TRBJ2-3, with D hard to call. The CDR3 has 12 residues. The V gene lost 6 bases and the J gene lost 4 bases, with 8 bases spanning the gap. Germline values: CDR1 SGHTA, CDR2 FQGNSA. The CDR3 here is CASSSAADTQYF. DNA for the CDR3: TGTGCCAGCAGTTCTGCTGCAGATACGCAGTATTTT.

The chain recombines TRBV6-6 with TRBJ2-2; TRBD1 matches 10 bases. There are 16 residues in the CDR3. The germline gives CDR1 MNHNY, CDR2 SVGAGI (reference sequence). V dropped 6 bases and J dropped 6; count of bases not matched to a gene: 10. CDR3 DNA: TGTGCCAGCAGCCGGGACAGGGGCGTAGAAGCCGGGGAGCTGTTTTTT. The encoded protein is CASSRDRGVEAGELFF.

This clonotype was recorded at least ten times. The chain recombines TRBV11-1 with TRBJ2-7; D may be TRBD2 (5 bases). Trimming took 1 base from V and 6 from J, leaving 13 bases between them. Looked up from germline, CDR1 is SGHAT and CDR2 is FQDESV (reference sequence). The CDR3 spans 14 residues. CDR3 in DNA: TGTGCCAGCAGCTTAGAACTAGAATTGGGCGAGCAGTACTTC. It is translated as CASSLELELGEQYF. The variable domain in full, completed from reference TRBV11-1 and TRBJ2-7, reads EAEVAQSPRYKITEKSQAVAFWCDPISGHATLYWYRQILGQGPELLVQFQDESVVDDSQLPKDRFSAERLKGVDSTLKIQPAELGDSAMYLCASSLELELGEQYFGPGTRLTVT.

This clonotype was observed a few times. The J gene is TRBJ2-5, the V gene TRBV4-1; possible D gene TRBD1, 6 bases. Germline CDR1 and CDR2: MGHRA and YSYEKL. CDR3 length: 14 amino acids. The germline V and J ends were trimmed by 2 bases and 2 bases, with 9 bases remaining between them. The CDR3 DNA sequence: TGCGCCAGCAGCCAAACAGGGCGGCAAGAGACCCAGTACTTC. Residues: CASSQTGRQETQYF.

This clonotype was recorded a few times. The chain couples TRBV12-3 or TRBV12-4 to TRBJ2-1, with 8 bases that match TRBD2. This CDR3 has 14 residues. The trim removed 6 bases at V and 4 bases at J, leaving 5 bases unmatched. In DNA, the CDR3 is TGTGCCAGCAGCACGGGGGGGGTATACAATGAGCAGTTCTTC. Translated, it gives CASSTGGVYNEQFF.

This clonotype was detected many times. This chain links TRBV7-2 with TRBJ2-5; tentatively, D is TRBD2 (6 bases). The CDR3 consists of 13 residues. From germline, CDR1 is SGHTA and CDR2 FQGNSA. The V end lost 3 bases, the J end lost 9 bases, and 14 bases lay between the germline ends. The CDR3 loop reads CASSFEGWRAQYF. The CDR3 DNA is TGTGCCAGCAGCTTCGAGGGGTGGAGGGCCCAGTACTTC.

This clonotype was seen a handful of times. The chain links TRBV7-8 to TRBJ2-5, with unresolved D. The CDR3 contains 15 residues. Looked up from germline, CDR1 is SGHVS and CDR2 is FQNEAQ. Trimming removed 3 bases from V and 2 bases from J, with 13 bases in between. The chain's CDR3 is CASSFSQLGQETQYF. CDR3 nucleotide sequence: TGTGCCAGCAGCTTTTCGCAGTTAGGTCAAGAGACCCAGTACTTC.

This clonotype was seen ten or more times. V is TRBV15 and J is TRBJ2-2; 8 bases agree with TRBD1. The CDR3 consists of 17 residues. The trim removed 1 base at V and 1 base at J, leaving 5 bases unmatched. In germline, CDR1 is LNHNV, CDR2 YYDKDF (reference sequence). CDR3 nucleotides: TGTGCCACCAGCAGAGCACGGGACAGGAGGAACACCGGGGAGCTGTTTTTT. It is translated as CATSRARDRRNTGELFF. Complete variable domain (other parts from reference TRBV15 and TRBJ2-2): DAMVIQNPRYQVTQFGKPVTLSCSQTLNHNVMYWYQQKSSQAPKLLFHYYDKDFNNEADTPDNFQSRRPNTSFCFLDIRSPGLGDTAMYLCATSRARDRRNTGELFFGEGSRLTVL.

This clonotype was observed at least ten times. The chain employs TRBV24-1 and TRBJ2-3; TRBD1 matches at 9 bases. V was pared by 4 bases and J by 3 bases, with 7 bases of the junction left unmatched. CDR1 and CDR2 from the germline V gene are KGHDR and SFDVKD. The CDR3 sequence is 16 residues long. In DNA form, the CDR3 reads TGTGCCACCAGTGACCTGGGACAGGGTTGGACAGATACGCAGTATTTT. Translation: CATSDLGQGWTDTQYF.